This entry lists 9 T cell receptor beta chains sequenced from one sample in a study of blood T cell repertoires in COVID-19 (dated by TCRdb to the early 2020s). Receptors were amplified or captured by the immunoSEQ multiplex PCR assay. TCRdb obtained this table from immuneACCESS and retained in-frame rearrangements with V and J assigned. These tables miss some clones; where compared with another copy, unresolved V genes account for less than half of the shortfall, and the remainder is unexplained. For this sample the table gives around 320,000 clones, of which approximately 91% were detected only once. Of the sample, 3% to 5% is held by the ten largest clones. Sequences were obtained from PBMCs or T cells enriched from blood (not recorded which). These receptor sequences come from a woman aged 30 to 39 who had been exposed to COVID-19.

Here the CDR3 reads CASSLDRGDAGDGYTF. CDR3 sequence (DNA): TGTGCCAGCAGCTTAGATCGCGGGGATGCGGGAGATGGCTACACCTTC. The chain combines TRBV11-2 with TRBJ1-2, with D unclear. The V end was cut by 0 bases, the J end by 6 bases, with 17 bases between. The CDR3 sequence is 16 residues long. CDR1 SGHAT and CDR2 FQNNGV come from the germline V gene. The full variable domain, in which reference TRBV11-2 and TRBJ1-2 provide the parts outside the CDR3, is EAGVAQSPRYKIIEKRQSVAFWCNPISGHATLYWYQQILGQGPKLLIQFQNNGVVDDSQLPKDRFSAERLKGVDSTLKIQPAKLEDSAVYLCASSLDRGDAGDGYTFGSGTRLTVV.

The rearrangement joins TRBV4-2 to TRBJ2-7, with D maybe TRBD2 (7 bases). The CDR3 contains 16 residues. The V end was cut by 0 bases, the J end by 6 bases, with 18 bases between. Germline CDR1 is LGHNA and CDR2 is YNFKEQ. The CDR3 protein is CASSQEQERGAIEQYF. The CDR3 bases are TGTGCCAGCAGCCAAGAACAGGAACGGGGGGCTATCGAGCAGTACTTC.

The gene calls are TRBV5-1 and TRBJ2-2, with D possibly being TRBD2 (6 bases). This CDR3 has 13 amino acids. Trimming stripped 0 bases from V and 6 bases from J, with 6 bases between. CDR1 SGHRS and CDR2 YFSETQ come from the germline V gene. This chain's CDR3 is CASSLERAGELFF. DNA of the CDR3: TGCGCCAGCAGCTTGGAGCGGGCCGGGGAGCTGTTTTTT.

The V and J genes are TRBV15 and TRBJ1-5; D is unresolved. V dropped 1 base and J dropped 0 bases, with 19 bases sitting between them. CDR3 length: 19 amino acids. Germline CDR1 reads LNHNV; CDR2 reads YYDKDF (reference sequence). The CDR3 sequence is CATSRVGGKGTYSNQPQHF. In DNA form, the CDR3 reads TGTGCCACCAGCAGAGTGGGAGGGAAGGGTACCTATAGCAATCAGCCCCAGCATTTT.

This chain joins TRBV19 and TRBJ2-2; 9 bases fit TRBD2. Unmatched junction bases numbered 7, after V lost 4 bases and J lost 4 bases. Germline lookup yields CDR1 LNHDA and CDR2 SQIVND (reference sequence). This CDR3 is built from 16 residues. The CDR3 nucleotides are TGTGCCAGTAGTAGGGGTGGTAGCGGGGGCACCGGGGAGCTGTTTTTT. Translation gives CASSRGGSGGTGELFF.

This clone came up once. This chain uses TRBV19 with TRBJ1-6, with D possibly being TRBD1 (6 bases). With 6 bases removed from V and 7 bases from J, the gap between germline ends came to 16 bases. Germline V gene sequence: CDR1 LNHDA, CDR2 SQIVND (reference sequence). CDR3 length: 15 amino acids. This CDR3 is CASRILDSRNSPLHF. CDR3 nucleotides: TGTGCCAGTAGAATTTTGGACAGCCGGAATTCACCCCTCCACTTT.

The CDR3 region has the DNA TGTGCCAGCAGCTTAGCGTCGGGGCTAGCGGGGGAGGACAATGAGCAGTTCTTC. Protein: CASSLASGLAGEDNEQFF. V usage is TRBV7-7 and J usage is TRBJ2-1; TRBD2 matches 10 bases. This CDR3 has 18 residues. Looked up from germline, CDR1 is SSHAT and CDR2 is FNYEAQ (reference sequence). Trimming took 0 bases from V and 5 from J; bases not matched to a gene: 10. The variable domain in full, completed from reference TRBV7-7 and TRBJ2-1, reads GAGVSQSPRYKVTKRGQDVTLRCDPISSHATLYWYQQALGQGPEFLTYFNYEAQPDKSGLPSDRFSAERPEGSISTLTIQRTEQRDSAMYRCASSLASGLAGEDNEQFFGPGTRLTVL.

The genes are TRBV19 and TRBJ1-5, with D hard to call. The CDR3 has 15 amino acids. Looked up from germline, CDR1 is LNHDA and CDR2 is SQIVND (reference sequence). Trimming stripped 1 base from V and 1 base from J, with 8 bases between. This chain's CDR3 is CASSIVARSNQPQHF. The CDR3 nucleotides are TGTGCCAGTAGTATAGTGGCCAGGAGCAATCAGCCCCAGCATTTT.

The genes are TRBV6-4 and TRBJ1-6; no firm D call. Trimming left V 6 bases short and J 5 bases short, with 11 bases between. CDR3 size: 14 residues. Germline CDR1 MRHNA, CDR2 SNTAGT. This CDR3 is CASSAKEDNSPLHF. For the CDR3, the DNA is TGTGCCAGCAGCGCCAAGGAGGATAATTCACCCCTCCACTTT.